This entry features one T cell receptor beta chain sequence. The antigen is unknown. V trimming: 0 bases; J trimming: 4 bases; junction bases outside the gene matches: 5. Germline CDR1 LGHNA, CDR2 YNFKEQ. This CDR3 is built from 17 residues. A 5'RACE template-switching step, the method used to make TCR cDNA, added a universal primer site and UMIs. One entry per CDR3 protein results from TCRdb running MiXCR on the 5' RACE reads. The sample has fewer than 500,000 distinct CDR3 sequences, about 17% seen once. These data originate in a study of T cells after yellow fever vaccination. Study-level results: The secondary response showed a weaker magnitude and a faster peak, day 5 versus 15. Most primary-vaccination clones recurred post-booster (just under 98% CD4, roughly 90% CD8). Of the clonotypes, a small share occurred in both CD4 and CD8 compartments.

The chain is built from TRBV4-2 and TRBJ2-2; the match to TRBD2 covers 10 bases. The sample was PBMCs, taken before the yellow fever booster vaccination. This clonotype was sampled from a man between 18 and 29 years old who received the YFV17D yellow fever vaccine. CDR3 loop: CASSQDFSGGRTGELFF. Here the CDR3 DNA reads TGTGCCAGCAGCCAAGATTTTAGCGGGGGGCGCACCGGGGAGCTGTTTTTT.